A few counts support the clone carrying this TCR beta chain. Its antigen remains unidentified. TCRdb independently ran MiXCR on the 5' RACE reads; one entry per CDR3 protein. The profile covers 510,000 or so distinct CDR3 sequences, with approximately 14% appearing a single time and less than 0.5% taken by the ten largest. Among all donors, each was a healthy Caucasian. V lost 2 bases to trimming and J lost 3 bases, with 4 bases between them. Per the germline V gene, CDR1 is SEHNR and CDR2 is FQNEAQ (reference sequence). The CDR3 runs 12 residues. The data were taken from a study of identical twins. Study-wide results and limits: Twins shared out-of-frame alpha sequences with excess low generation probability. For cord blood, abundant beta clonotypes had fewer insertions, unlike memory repertoires, which showed none. The study reached conclusions through statistical analysis that was cross-sectional, not following the same donors.

This same sample was also part of a study on yellow fever vaccine responses in identical twins.

This TCR was recovered from a young woman in good health. Sequenced material: CD4+ T cells sorted from blood. The V and J genes are TRBV7-9 and TRBJ1-1; D not certain. The CDR3 spells CASSLIDTEAFF. Here the CDR3 DNA reads TGTGCCAGCAGCTTAATTGACACTGAAGCTTTCTTT.